The 24 T cell receptor beta chains given below trace back to one sample, sequenced in a study of Graves' ophthalmopathy and Graves' hyperthyroidism. Amplified material comprised TCR beta CDR3 regions derived from RNA transcripts. HTBI primers primed a first-round RT-PCR, and a second-round multiplex PCR followed. TCRdb recomputed calls from the multiplex PCR reads with MiXCR, one row per CDR3 protein. The repertoire consists of over a million distinct CDR3 sequences, with about 36% occurring once and the leading ten covering 11%. Material: peripheral blood or thyroid tissue (not recorded which). The receptors come from an adult man with Graves' hyperthyroidism.

This rearrangement joins TRBV20-1 to TRBJ2-5; 10 bases align to TRBD2. This CDR3 comprises 15 residues. The ends lost 4 bases at V and 3 bases at J; junction bases unmatched: 8. Germline CDR1 reads DFQATT; CDR2 reads SNEGSKA (reference sequence). For the CDR3, the DNA is TGCAGTGCTATCCCCCTAGCGGGAGCGGAAGAGACCCAGTACTTC. Protein sequence: CSAIPLAGAEETQYF.

A word on this clonotype: A read error may account for a junction end that differs from germline. The chain couples TRBV18 to TRBJ1-1; D not resolved. CDR1 is KGHSH and CDR2 is LQKENI in the germline V gene. The CDR3 totals 14 residues. The CDR3 region is CASSPTDGNTEAFF. CDR3 nucleotides: TGTGCCAGCTCACCCACGGACGGGAACACTGAGGCTTTCTTT.

The genes are TRBV29-1 and TRBJ2-7; D not certain. The CDR3 has 14 residues. Looked up from germline, CDR1 is SQVTM and CDR2 is ANQGSEA. V was trimmed by 3 bases and J by 0 bases, leaving 12 bases between them. CDR3 loop: CSVDIPGRSYEQYF. Here the CDR3 DNA reads TGCAGCGTTGACATTCCTGGACGCTCCTACGAGCAGTACTTC.

V gene TRBV24-1 combines with J gene TRBJ1-1, with 8 bases matching TRBD1. There are 13 residues in the CDR3. CDR1 is KGHDR, CDR2 SFDVKD, per germline. With 9 bases clipped from V and 4 bases from J, the junction kept 6 bases outside the gene matches. The CDR3 nucleotides read TGTGCCACCCGGGACAGGTCTTTCACTGAAGCTTTCTTT. Its translation is CATRDRSFTEAFF.

The CDR3: CASTGQGAGGNQPQHF. In nucleotides, the CDR3 is TGTGCCAGCACTGGACAGGGGGCAGGCGGCAATCAGCCCCAGCATTTT. The chain uses TRBV10-3 and TRBJ1-5, with TRBD1 matching over 11 bases. The V gene end was trimmed by 10 bases and the J gene end by 2 bases; junction bases not matched to a gene: 10. Germline CDR1 reads ENHRY; CDR2 reads SYGVKD. The CDR3 has 16 amino acids.

This clonotype has at least ten counts. The chain joins TRBV6-5 to TRBJ1-2, with TRBD1 identical over 9 bases. Germline V CDR1 and CDR2: MNHEY, SVGAGI. This CDR3 is built from 12 residues. The V gene end was trimmed by 5 bases and the J gene end by 8 bases; junction bases not matched to a gene: 3. The CDR3 DNA follows: TGTGCCAGCAGTGGGACAGGGCGCGGCTACACCTTC. It translates to CASSGTGRGYTF.

CDR3 nucleotide sequence: TGTGCCAGCGGACAGGGTGTTGAAAAACTGTTTTTT. Protein sequence: CASGQGVEKLFF. V gene TRBV10-3 combines with J gene TRBJ1-4, with 8 bases lining up with TRBD1. Germline-derived CDR1 and CDR2 are ENHRY and SYGVKD. The CDR3 is 12 residues long. With 10 bases clipped from V and 7 bases from J, the junction kept 5 bases outside the gene matches.

As for this clonotype: The junction departs from the called germline gene at one end, perhaps through a read error. The chain employs TRBV6-5 and TRBJ2-5, with 7 bases aligning to TRBD2. Germline V CDR1 and CDR2: MNHEY, SVGAGI. The CDR3 is 14 residues long. The chain's CDR3 is CAAQTSWGGETQSF. CDR3 sequence (DNA): TGTGCCGCTCAGACTAGCTGGGGAGGGGAGACCCAGTCCTTC.

This clonotype turned up a few times. In DNA, the CDR3 is TGTGCCAGCAGACTAGCGGGAGGGCCTGGGACCCAGTACTTC. This translates into CASRLAGGPGTQYF. The chain has TRBV2 and TRBJ2-5; 13 nucleotides align to TRBD2. Germline V gene data show CDR1 as SNHLY and CDR2 as FYNNEI. V lost 6 bases, J lost 7 bases, and 5 bases stayed unmatched. The length of the CDR3 is 14 residues.

The sample holds many counts of this clonotype. The gene calls are TRBV14 and TRBJ2-7; D unclear. Trimming shortened V by 0 bases and J by 1 base, and 10 bases separated the two germline ends. The CDR3 covers 15 residues. Per the germline V gene, CDR1 is SGHDN and CDR2 is FVKESK. The CDR3 here is CASSQDLGRSYEQYF. The DNA of the CDR3 is TGTGCCAGCAGCCAAGATCTCGGCCGTTCCTACGAGCAGTACTTC. Drawing the rest from reference TRBV14 and TRBJ2-7, the complete variable domain is EAGVTQFPSHSVIEKGQTVTLRCDPISGHDNLYWYRRVMGKEIKFLLHFVKESKQDESGMPNNRFLAERTGGTYSTLKVQPAELEDSGVYFCASSQDLGRSYEQYFGPGTRLTVT.

This chain links TRBV6-6 with TRBJ2-2; D remains ambiguous. V lost 6 bases and J 5 bases, leaving 10 bases between the germline ends. There are 13 residues in the CDR3. Germline loops: CDR1 MNHNY, CDR2 SVGAGI (reference sequence). CDR3 loop: CASRRSRTGELFF. CDR3 DNA: TGTGCCAGCAGGAGAAGCAGGACCGGGGAGCTGTTTTTT.

The chain couples TRBV7-9 to TRBJ2-7; TRBD2 is a possible D gene (6 bases). Germline V CDR1 and CDR2: SEHNR, FQNEAQ (reference sequence). The CDR3 runs to 14 residues. With 7 bases removed from V and 3 bases from J, the gap between germline ends came to 16 bases. The CDR3 DNA sequence: TGTGCCAGCACCTCTCGACTAGTACGCTACGAGCAGTACTTC. Encoded protein: CASTSRLVRYEQYF.

V gene TRBV2 combines with J gene TRBJ1-5; D is undetermined. V dropped 8 bases and J dropped 1 base, with 9 bases sitting between them. Germline V gene sequence: CDR1 SNHLY, CDR2 FYNNEI. This CDR3 is built from 13 residues. Here the CDR3 DNA reads TGTGCCAGCTGGACGGGGAGCAATCAGCCCCAGCATTTT. Protein sequence: CASWTGSNQPQHF.

The rearrangement uses TRBV9 and TRBJ2-7; weak D call: TRBD1 (5 bases). The CDR3 loop spans 15 amino acids. The ends were cut back, 2 bases at V and 2 bases at J, with 14 bases in the middle. CDR1 and CDR2 from the germline V gene are SGDLS and YYNGEE. This chain's CDR3 is CASSVGRAATYEQYF. In DNA, the CDR3 is TGTGCCAGCAGCGTCGGCAGGGCCGCTACCTACGAGCAGTACTTC.

This clonotype has just one count. The rearrangement joins TRBV7-2 to TRBJ1-3; D is uncertain. Germline V gives CDR1 SGHTA, CDR2 FQGNSA. There are 17 residues in the CDR3. The V end was cut by 1 base, the J end by 0 bases, with 13 bases between. The CDR3 is CASSLDLRPSSGNTIYF. CDR3 DNA: TGTGCCAGCAGCTTAGATCTAAGACCCAGCTCTGGAAACACCATATATTTT.

V usage is TRBV4-1 and J usage is TRBJ2-7, with D maybe TRBD1 (7 bases). This CDR3 region has 13 residues. Germline-derived CDR1 and CDR2 are MGHRA and YSYEKL. The V end was cut by 3 bases, the J end by 6 bases, with 12 bases between. The CDR3 coding sequence is TGCGCCAGCAGCCAGGGGAGGACAGGCGAGCAGTACTTC. It is translated as CASSQGRTGEQYF.

This chain joins TRBV7-1 and TRBJ1-1; TRBD1 matches at 8 bases. TRBV7-1 is an ORF; its function is uncertain. This CDR3 has 15 residues. Unmatched junction bases numbered 10, after V lost 8 bases and J lost 2 bases. CDR3 sequence (DNA): TGTGCCAGCTTCCGGGGACCAGGGGGCAACACTGAAGCTTTCTTT. Its translation: CASFRGPGGNTEAFF.

This clonotype was detected only a few times. The chain couples TRBV12-3 or TRBV12-4 to TRBJ2-2, with 9 positions matching TRBD1. The CDR3 is 16 amino acids. V lost 5 bases, J lost 3 bases, and 7 bases stayed unmatched. CDR3 amino acids: CASSPPGQGDTGELFF. DNA for the CDR3: TGTGCCAGCAGTCCACCGGGACAGGGAGACACCGGGGAGCTGTTTTTT.

This clonotype showed up many times. V and J are TRBV20-1 and TRBJ2-7, with 13 bases fitting TRBD2. The CDR3 runs to 16 residues. From germline, CDR1 is DFQATT and CDR2 SNEGSKA (reference sequence). Trimming cost V 2 bases and J 3 bases; bases outside gene matches: 7. Here the CDR3 DNA reads TGCAGTGCTAGAACCACTAGCGGGAGGGCTAGCTACGAGCAGTACTTC. Translation: CSARTTSGRASYEQYF.

This clonotype was counted many times. The chain is built from TRBV19 and TRBJ1-3; D not resolved. Trimming pared 5 bases from V and 0 bases from J, leaving 14 bases between. The CDR3 runs to 16 residues. Per the germline V gene, CDR1 is LNHDA and CDR2 is SQIVND (reference sequence). The CDR3 DNA is TGTGCCAGTAGTCCTCGACGGGCGGGCTCTGGAAACACCATATATTTT. Translated: CASSPRRAGSGNTIYF. The full variable domain, rest sourced from reference TRBV19 and TRBJ1-3, is DGGITQSPKYLFRKEGQNVTLSCEQNLNHDAMYWYRQDPGQGLRLIYYSQIVNDFQKGDIAEGYSVSREKKESFPLTVTSAQKNPTAFYLCASSPRRAGSGNTIYFGEGSWLTVV.

This chain uses TRBV20-1 with TRBJ1-2; D remains ambiguous. V was trimmed by 6 bases and J by 9 bases, leaving 29 bases between them. CDR1 and CDR2 (germline): DFQATT, SNEGSKA (reference sequence). The CDR3 has 16 residues. The CDR3 here is CSAPIGFKLLGGSYTF. DNA of the CDR3: TGCAGTGCCCCGATAGGGTTCAAGCTACTGGGAGGTAGCTACACCTTC.

This clonotype was picked up many times. The V and J genes are TRBV5-8 and TRBJ2-6; D is unresolved. CDR1 is SGHTS and CDR2 is YDEGEE in the germline V gene. The CDR3 runs 16 residues. Trimming cost V 1 base and J 0 bases, with 8 bases left between them. Here the CDR3 reads CASSLTVRSGANVLTF. In nucleotides, the CDR3 is TGTGCCAGCAGCTTGACCGTGCGCTCTGGGGCCAACGTCCTGACTTTC.

The table lists this clonotype with many counts. The J gene is TRBJ1-1, the V gene TRBV12-3 or TRBV12-4, with D uncertain. Trimming stripped 1 base from V and 1 base from J, with 7 bases between. This CDR3 has 14 residues. CDR3 amino acids: CASSLGWKNTEAFF. In DNA, the CDR3 is TGTGCCAGCAGTTTAGGTTGGAAGAACACTGAAGCTTTCTTT.

Comments on this clonotype: This clone may be a read error of a much larger clone one base away. V gene TRBV9 combines with J gene TRBJ1-5; the D is unclear. This CDR3 region has 16 residues. Germline values: CDR1 SGDLS, CDR2 YYNGEE. Between the trimmed V and J ends, which lost 0 bases and 2 bases, there was a span of 12 bases. CDR3: CASSVDGDVGNQPQHF. DNA of the CDR3: TGTGCCAGCAGCGTAGACGGGGATGTGGGCAATCAGCCCCAGCATTTT.